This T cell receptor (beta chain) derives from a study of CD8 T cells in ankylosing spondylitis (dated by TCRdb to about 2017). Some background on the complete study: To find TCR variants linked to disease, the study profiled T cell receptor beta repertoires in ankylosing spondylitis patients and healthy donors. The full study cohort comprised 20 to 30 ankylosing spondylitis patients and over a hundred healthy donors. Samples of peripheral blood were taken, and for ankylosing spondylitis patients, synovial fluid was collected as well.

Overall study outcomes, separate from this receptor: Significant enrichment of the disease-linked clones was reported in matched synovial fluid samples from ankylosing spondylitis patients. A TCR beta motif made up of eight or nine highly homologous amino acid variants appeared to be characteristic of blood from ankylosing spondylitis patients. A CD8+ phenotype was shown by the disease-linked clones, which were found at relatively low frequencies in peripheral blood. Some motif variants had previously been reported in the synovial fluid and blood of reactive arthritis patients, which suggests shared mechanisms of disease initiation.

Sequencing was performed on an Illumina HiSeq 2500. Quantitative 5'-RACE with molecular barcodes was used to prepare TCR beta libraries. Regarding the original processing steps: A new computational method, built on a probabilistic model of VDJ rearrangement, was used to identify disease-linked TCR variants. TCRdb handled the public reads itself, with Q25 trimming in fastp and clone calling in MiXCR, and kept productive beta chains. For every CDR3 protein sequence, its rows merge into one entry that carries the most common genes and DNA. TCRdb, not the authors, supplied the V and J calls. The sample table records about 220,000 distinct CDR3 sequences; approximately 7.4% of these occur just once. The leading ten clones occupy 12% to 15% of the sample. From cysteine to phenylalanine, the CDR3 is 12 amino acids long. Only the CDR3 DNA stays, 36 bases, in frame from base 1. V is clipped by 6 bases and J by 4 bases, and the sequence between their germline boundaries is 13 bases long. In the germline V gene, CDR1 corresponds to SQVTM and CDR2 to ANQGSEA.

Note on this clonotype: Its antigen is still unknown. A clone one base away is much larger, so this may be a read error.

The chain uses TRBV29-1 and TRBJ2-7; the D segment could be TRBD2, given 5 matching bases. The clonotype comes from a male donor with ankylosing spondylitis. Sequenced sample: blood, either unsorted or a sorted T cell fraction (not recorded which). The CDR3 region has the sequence CSVERKGYEQYF. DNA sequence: TGCAGCGTCGAGCGGAAGGGTTACGAGCAGTACTTC.